Shown below are 4 T cell receptor beta chains from a single sample sequenced in a study of beta chain features in type 1 diabetes. Expressed TCRB transcripts were sequenced after all isolated RNA was converted to cDNA. TCRdb's copy holds only in-frame clones and misses some; the assay was immunoSEQ multiplex PCR. The data show around 500,000 clones, around 10% seen once. The specimen sequenced was naive CD4+ T cells from blood. These receptors were collected from a woman in her late teens or twenties in good health.

The chain links TRBV4-1 to TRBJ2-5; D is possibly TRBD1 or TRBD2 (5 bases each). Trimming took 3 bases from V and 5 from J, leaving 16 bases between them. The CDR3 is made up of 15 amino acids. The germline gives CDR1 MGHRA, CDR2 YSYEKL. CDR3 in DNA: TGCGCCAGCAGCCATGTTGGGACCGCCGGGGAGACCCAGTACTTC. Its protein is CASSHVGTAGETQYF.

CDR3 residues: CASNDREETQYF. For the CDR3, the DNA is TGTGCCAGCAACGACAGAGAAGAGACCCAGTACTTC. The chain uses TRBV7-9 and TRBJ2-5, with a weak D call TRBD1 (5 bases). V lost 7 bases and J lost 3, with 9 bases in between. This CDR3 is 12 amino acids long. Germline CDR1 is SEHNR and CDR2 is FQNEAQ (reference sequence).

This clone was recorded a few times. This sample also contains other DNA sequences that code for the same CDR3. The chain links TRBV9 to TRBJ2-3; 7 bases fit TRBD2. The trim removed 4 bases at V and 0 bases at J, leaving 2 bases unmatched. This CDR3 region has 14 residues. The germline V gene has CDR1 SGDLS and CDR2 YYNGEE. The CDR3 sequence is CASSPRGSTDTQYF. CDR3 nucleotides: TGTGCCAGCAGCCCGCGGGGGAGCACAGATACGCAGTATTTT.

The V gene is TRBV27, the J gene TRBJ2-5; D remains ambiguous. This CDR3 has 14 residues. The germline gives CDR1 MNHEY, CDR2 SMNVEV (reference sequence). The germline V and J ends were trimmed by 3 bases and 5 bases, with 13 bases remaining between them. The CDR3 nucleotides read TGTGCCAGCAGTTTTCTGGATATCGCTGAGACCCAGTACTTC. Protein product: CASSFLDIAETQYF.